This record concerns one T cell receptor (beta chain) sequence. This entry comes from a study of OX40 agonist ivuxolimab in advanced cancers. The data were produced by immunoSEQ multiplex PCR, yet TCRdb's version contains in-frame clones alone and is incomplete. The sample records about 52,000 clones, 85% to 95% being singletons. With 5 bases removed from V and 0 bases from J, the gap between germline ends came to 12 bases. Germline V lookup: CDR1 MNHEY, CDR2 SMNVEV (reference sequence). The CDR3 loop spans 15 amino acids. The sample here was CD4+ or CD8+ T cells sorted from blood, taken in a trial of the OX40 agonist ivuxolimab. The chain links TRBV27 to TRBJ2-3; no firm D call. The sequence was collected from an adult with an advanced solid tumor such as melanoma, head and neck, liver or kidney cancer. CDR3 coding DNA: TGTGCCAGCAGTCCCTCCCCTGGAAGCACAGATACGCAGTATTTT. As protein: CASSPSPGSTDTQYF.